Sequencing of this T cell receptor beta chain was carried out in a study of T cells in Graves' hyperthyroidism and ophthalmopathy. Amplified TCR beta CDR3 regions came from RNA transcripts. With the HTBI primer set, the TCR CDR3 went through a first round of RT-PCR. TCRdb independently ran MiXCR on the multiplex PCR reads; one entry per CDR3 protein. The table records around 380,000 distinct CDR3 sequences, roughly 13% of them present only once. This clonotype has ten or more counts. PBMCs came from around 10 ml fresh peripheral blood. Germline CDR1 reads SGHRS; CDR2 reads YFSETQ. CDR3 length: 12 residues. V lost 0 bases and J lost 11, with 9 bases in between.

The specimen was blood. V usage is TRBV5-1 and J usage is TRBJ2-1; D may be TRBD2 (6 bases). This clonotype originated in a man younger than 40 with Graves' hyperthyroidism that later progressed to Graves' ophthalmopathy. CDR3: CASSLDRGKQFF. Written as DNA, the CDR3 is TGCGCCAGCAGCTTGGACCGGGGGAAGCAGTTCTTC.